The clone carrying this TCR beta chain is a singleton in its sample. Its antigen is not identified. V lost 6 bases, J lost 5 bases, and 5 bases stayed unmatched. The CDR3 is 15 amino acids. Germline values: CDR1 SNHLY, CDR2 FYNNEI. The record originates from a study of radiotherapy plus CTLA-4 blockade in lung cancer. Study outcomes and limitations: It was early blood T cell clone dynamics, with interferon-beta, that reportedly best predicted response. Expansion in blood of tumor-derived TCR clones was seen after radiotherapy plus ipilimumab.

The assay was immunoSEQ multiplex PCR, and TCRdb's table has in-frame clones only and misses some. This sample has tens of thousands of clones; approximately 86% occur once, and the top ten carry 16%. Chemo-refractory metastatic non-small-cell lung cancer patients underwent focal radiation alongside CTLA-4 blockade with ipilimumab. The genes are TRBV2 and TRBJ2-3, with 13 bases fitting TRBD2. The starting material was peripheral blood, obtained from a patient treated with radiotherapy plus ipilimumab. This receptor was taken from a human donor with non-small cell lung cancer that progressed on radiotherapy plus ipilimumab. CDR3: CASSPGLAGQDTQYF. For the CDR3, the DNA is TGTGCCAGCAGCCCGGGACTAGCGGGGCAAGATACGCAGTATTTT.